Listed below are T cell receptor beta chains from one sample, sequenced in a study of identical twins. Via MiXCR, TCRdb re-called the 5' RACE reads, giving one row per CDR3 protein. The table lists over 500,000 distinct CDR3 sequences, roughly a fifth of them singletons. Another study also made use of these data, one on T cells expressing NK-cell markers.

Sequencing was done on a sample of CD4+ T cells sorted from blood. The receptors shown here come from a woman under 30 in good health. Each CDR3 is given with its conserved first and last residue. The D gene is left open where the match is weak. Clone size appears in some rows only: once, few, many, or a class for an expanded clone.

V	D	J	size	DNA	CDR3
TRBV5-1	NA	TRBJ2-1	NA	TGCGCCAGCAGCTTCGTTCCCGTTTCGGACAGAAGCTCCTACAATGAGCAGTTCTTC	CASSFVPVSDRSSYNEQFF
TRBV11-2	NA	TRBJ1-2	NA	TGTGCCAGCAGCTTAGATGGGAGGGTCAGCTATGGCTACACCTTC	CASSLDGRVSYGYTF
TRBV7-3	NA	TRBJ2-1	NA	TGTTCCAGCAGCTTTGGAGGGGCTAGGGGGACCTACAATGAGCAGTTCTTC	CSSSFGGARGTYNEQFF
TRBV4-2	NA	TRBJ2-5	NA	TGTGCCAGCAGCCCGGAGCAGCGGAGCAGAGAGACCCAGTACTTC	CASSPEQRSRETQYF
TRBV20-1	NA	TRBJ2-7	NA	TGCTGTGCTAGAGAAAGAAGAGCGGCTCCGACGTACGAGCAGTACTTC	CCARERRAAPTYEQYF
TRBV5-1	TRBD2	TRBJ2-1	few	TGCGCCAGCAGCCCCTTGACTAGCGGGGGGTCTAATGAGCAGTTCTTC	CASSPLTSGGSNEQFF
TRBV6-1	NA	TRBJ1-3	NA	TGTGCCAGCAGTGAAGACGGAAACACCATATATTTT	CASSEDGNTIYF
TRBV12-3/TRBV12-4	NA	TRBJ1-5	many	TGTGCCAGCAGGCCCGCCCAACCCAGTCAGCCCCAGCATTTT	CASRPAQPSQPQHF
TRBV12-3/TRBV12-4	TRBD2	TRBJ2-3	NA	TGTGCCAGCAGTTCGGGGGGGAGGAAGGATACGCAGTATTTT	CASSSGGRKDTQYF
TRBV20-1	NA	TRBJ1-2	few	TGCAGTGCTAGGTCCAGAGACTATGGCTACACCTTC	CSARSRDYGYTF
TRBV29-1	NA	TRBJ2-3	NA	TGCAGCGCCGGCCGGGTTCCCCCAGATACGCAGTATTTT	CSAGRVPPDTQYF
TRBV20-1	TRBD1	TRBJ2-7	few	TGCAGTGCTAGAGATCCCCGACAGGGGTTCAGCGAGCAGTACTTC	CSARDPRQGFSEQYF
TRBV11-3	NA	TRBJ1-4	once	TGTGCCAGCAGCCCTGGACAGACCCTTAATGAAAAACTGTTTTTT	CASSPGQTLNEKLFF
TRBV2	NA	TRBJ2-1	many	TGTGCCAGCAGCCTTTCGTCTTGGGCAGCGCAGTTCTTC	CASSLSSWAAQFF
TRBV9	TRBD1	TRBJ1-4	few	TGTGCCAGCAGCGTAGACAGGGGAAAGGAAAAACTGTTTTTT	CASSVDRGKEKLFF
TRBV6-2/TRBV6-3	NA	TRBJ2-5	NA	TGTGCCAGCAGAGCGCTCCAAGAGACCCAGTACTTC	CASRALQETQYF
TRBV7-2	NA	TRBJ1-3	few	TGTGCCAGCAGCTCGGGAGTCTTCTCTGGAAACACCATATATTTT	CASSSGVFSGNTIYF
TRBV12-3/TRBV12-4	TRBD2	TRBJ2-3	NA	TGTGCCAGCAGTTTAAAGTGGGCTAGCGGGGGGGCATCTACAGATACGCAGTATTTT	CASSLKWASGGASTDTQYF
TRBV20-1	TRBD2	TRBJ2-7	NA	TGCAGTGCTAGCGGGAGGGGCCACGAGCAGTACTTC	CSASGRGHEQYF
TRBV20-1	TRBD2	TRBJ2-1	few	TGCAGTGCACAACCGGGACTAGCGGGAGGATCCAATGAGCAGTTCTTC	CSAQPGLAGGSNEQFF
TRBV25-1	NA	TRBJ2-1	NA	TGTGCCAGCACGGAAACATCGGGACAGCAGTTCTTC	CASTETSGQQFF
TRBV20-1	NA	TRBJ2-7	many	TGCAGTGCTAGACCCAGTACTCTCTACGAGCAGTACTTC	CSARPSTLYEQYF
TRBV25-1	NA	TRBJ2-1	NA	TGTGCCAGCAGTGAAAGGGGATTCTCCTACAATGAGCAGTTCTTC	CASSERGFSYNEQFF
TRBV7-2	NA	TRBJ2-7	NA	TGTGCCAGCAGCTTAGTGCAGGATTACGAGCAGTACTTC	CASSLVQDYEQYF
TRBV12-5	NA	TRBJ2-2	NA	TGTGCTAGTGGTTTGGTATCAGCGCCCTCCCCCCCCGGGGAGCTGTTTTTT	CASGLVSAPSPPGELFF
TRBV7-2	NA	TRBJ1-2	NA	TGTGCCAGCAGCAAGGACGGCCCTTCGGGCTACACCTTC	CASSKDGPSGYTF
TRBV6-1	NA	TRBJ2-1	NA	TGTGCCATCGGGGCGGGGTCCTACAATGAGCAGTTCTTC	CAIGAGSYNEQFF
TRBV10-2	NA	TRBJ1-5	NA	TGCGCCAGCAAGGACAGATTAAATCAGCCCCAGCATTTT	CASKDRLNQPQHF
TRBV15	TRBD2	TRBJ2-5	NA	TGTGCCACCAGCAGAGATCCAGCGGGAGTGTCGATGGGGACCCAGTACTTC	CATSRDPAGVSMGTQYF
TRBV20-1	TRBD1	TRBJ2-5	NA	TGCAGTGCTAGCCGGACAGGTTCACAAGAGACCCAGTACTTC	CSASRTGSQETQYF
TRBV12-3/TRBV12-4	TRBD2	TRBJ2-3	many	TGTGCCAGCAGTCCGCATAGCGGGAGTTTCGTAAATACGCAGTATTTT	CASSPHSGSFVNTQYF
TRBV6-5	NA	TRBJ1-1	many	TGTGCCAGCAGTTACTCGCAGGAGATGAACACTGAAGCTTTCTTT	CASSYSQEMNTEAFF
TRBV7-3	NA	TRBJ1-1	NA	TGTGCCAGCAGCTTAACAGGGAACACTGAAGCTCTCTTT	CASSLTGNTEALF